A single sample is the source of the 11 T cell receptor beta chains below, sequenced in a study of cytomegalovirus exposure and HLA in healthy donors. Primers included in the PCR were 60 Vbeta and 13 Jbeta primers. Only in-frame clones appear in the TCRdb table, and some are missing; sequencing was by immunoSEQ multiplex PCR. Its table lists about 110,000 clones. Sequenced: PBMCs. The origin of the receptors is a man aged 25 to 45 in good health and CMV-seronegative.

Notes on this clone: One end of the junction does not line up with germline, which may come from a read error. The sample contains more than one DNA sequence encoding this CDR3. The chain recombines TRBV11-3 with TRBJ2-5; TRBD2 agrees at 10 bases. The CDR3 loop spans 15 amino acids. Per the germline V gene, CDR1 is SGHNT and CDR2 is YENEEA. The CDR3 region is CASSLGLAAQETQYF. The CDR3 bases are TGCGCCAGCAGCTTAGGACTAGCGGCTCAAGAGACCCAGTACTTC.

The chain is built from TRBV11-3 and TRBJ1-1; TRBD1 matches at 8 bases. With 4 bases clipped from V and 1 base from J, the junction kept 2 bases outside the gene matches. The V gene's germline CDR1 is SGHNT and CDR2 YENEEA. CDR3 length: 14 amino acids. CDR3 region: CASSSGTGNTEAFF. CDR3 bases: TGTGCCAGCAGCTCCGGGACAGGGAACACTGAAGCTTTCTTT.

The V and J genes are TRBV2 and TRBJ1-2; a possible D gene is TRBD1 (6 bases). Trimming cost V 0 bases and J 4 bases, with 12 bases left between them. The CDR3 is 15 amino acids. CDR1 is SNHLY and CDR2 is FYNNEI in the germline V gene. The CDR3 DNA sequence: TGTGCCAGCAGTGAAGCGGGGGCAGTATCCTATGGCTACACCTTC. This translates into CASSEAGAVSYGYTF.

CDR3 sequence reads: CASSESGPCRPRDSSYEQYF. Here the CDR3 DNA reads TGCGCCAGCAGTGAGTCGGGCCCGTGCCGACCCCGGGACAGCTCCTACGAGCAGTACTTC. The chain employs TRBV10-1 and TRBJ2-7; 7 nucleotides align to TRBD1. V lost 0 bases and J lost 0; bases outside the gene matches: 17. Germline assignment: CDR1 WNHNN and CDR2 SYGVQD (reference sequence). CDR3 length equals 20 residues.

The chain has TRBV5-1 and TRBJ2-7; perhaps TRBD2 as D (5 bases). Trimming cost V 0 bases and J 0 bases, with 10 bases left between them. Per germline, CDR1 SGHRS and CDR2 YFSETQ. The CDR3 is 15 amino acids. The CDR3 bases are TGCGCCAGCAGCTTGGCCCCCGGGGACTCCTACGAGCAGTACTTC. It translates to CASSLAPGDSYEQYF.

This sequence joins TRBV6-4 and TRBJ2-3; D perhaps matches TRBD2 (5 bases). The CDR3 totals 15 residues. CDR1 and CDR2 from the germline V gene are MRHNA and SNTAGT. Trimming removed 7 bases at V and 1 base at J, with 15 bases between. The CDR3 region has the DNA TGTGCCAGCAAGAGAGAGGGAGTGGGCACAGATACGCAGTATTTT. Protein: CASKREGVGTDTQYF.

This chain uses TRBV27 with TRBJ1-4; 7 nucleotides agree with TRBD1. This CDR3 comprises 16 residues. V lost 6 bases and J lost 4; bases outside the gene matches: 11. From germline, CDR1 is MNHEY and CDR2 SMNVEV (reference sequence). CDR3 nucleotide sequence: TGTGCCAGCAGCTTAATAGGGGGACAGTTTAATGAAAAACTGTTTTTT. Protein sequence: CASSLIGGQFNEKLFF.

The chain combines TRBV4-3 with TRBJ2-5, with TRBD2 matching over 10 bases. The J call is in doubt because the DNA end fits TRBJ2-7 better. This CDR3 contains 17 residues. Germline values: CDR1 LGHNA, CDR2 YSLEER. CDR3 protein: CASSQGISGGISYEQYF. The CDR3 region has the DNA TGCGCCAGCAGCCAGGGAATTAGCGGGGGGATCTCCTACGAGCAGTACTTC.

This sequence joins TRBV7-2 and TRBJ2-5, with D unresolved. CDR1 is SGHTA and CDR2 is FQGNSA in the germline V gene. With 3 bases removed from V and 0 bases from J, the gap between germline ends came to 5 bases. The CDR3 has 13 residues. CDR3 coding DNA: TGTGCCAGCAGCTTGTCGTACCAAGAGACCCAGTACTTC. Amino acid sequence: CASSLSYQETQYF.

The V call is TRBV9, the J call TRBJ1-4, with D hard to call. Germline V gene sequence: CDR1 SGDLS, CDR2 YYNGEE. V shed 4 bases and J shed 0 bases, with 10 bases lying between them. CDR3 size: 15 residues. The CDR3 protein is CASSRQATTNEKLFF. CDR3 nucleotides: TGTGCCAGCAGCCGTCAGGCAACAACTAATGAAAAACTGTTTTTT.

CDR3 in amino acids: CASSRLGSGPGNTIYF. CDR3 DNA sequence: TGCGCCAGCAGCCGACTAGGCTCGGGGCCTGGAAACACCATATATTTT. The chain couples TRBV5-1 to TRBJ1-3; possibly TRBD1 for D (5 bases). CDR1 is SGHRS and CDR2 is YFSETQ in the germline V gene. V gave up 4 bases and J gave up 2 bases, with 16 bases separating them. The CDR3 spans 16 residues.